This T cell receptor beta chain emerged from a study of cytotoxic CD8 clonotypes in ibrutinib-treated CLL. Overall study context: After a median of 68 months, about 14 patients stayed remitted and about twelve progressed; responses had been partial in around 25 and complete in 2.

The targeted sequencing depth was 1 in 200,000 to 1 in 1 million T cells. Method: immunoSEQ multiplex PCR; TCRdb's copy keeps in-frame clones and lacks some. The sample contains just over 35,000 clones, about 70% of which appear only once. A remark on this clone: The target antigen is unknown.

Study results and caveats: Clonality increased at ibrutinib response, then returned toward baseline at progression.

This CDR3 region has 16 residues. The V end lost 1 base, the J end lost 2 bases, and 14 bases lay between the germline ends. Per germline, CDR1 SGHNT and CDR2 YENEEA. The chain has TRBV11-3 and TRBJ1-1; D not resolved. This specimen consisted of PBMCs, obtained at disease progression, from a patient treated with ibrutinib. This TCR was sampled from a human donor with chronic lymphocytic leukemia. The CDR3, as DNA: TGTGCCAGCAGCTTAGGTTGGGCGGGAATAAACACTGAAGCTTTCTTT. It translates to CASSLGWAGINTEAFF.